The present entry profiles one TCR beta chain with its context. Its antigen remains unknown. The sample originates from a study of graft-versus-host responses after intestinal transplantation. At the level of the study: Among the recipients, all got anti-thymocyte globulin induction and then tacrolimus and steroids for roughly three years.

Assay used: immunoSEQ multiplex PCR; TCRdb lists only in-frame clones, some missing. The profile covers approximately 85,000 clones, with roughly 90% appearing a single time and 7.6% taken by the ten largest. Germline CDR1 and CDR2: MDHEN and SYDVKM. Between the trimmed V and J ends, which lost 8 bases and 2 bases, there was a span of 19 bases. The CDR3 is 15 residues long. The source of this sequence is a human donor who was the organ donor for an intestinal transplant. The chain carries TRBV28 and TRBJ2-7; possible D gene TRBD2, 6 bases. Sample: unstimulated CD8+ T cells sorted from spleen or lymph node cells, taken before transplant. In DNA form, the CDR3 reads TGTGCCAGCTTCGGGGGACTCGAAAACACCTACGAGCAGTACTTC. This codes for CASFGGLENTYEQYF.